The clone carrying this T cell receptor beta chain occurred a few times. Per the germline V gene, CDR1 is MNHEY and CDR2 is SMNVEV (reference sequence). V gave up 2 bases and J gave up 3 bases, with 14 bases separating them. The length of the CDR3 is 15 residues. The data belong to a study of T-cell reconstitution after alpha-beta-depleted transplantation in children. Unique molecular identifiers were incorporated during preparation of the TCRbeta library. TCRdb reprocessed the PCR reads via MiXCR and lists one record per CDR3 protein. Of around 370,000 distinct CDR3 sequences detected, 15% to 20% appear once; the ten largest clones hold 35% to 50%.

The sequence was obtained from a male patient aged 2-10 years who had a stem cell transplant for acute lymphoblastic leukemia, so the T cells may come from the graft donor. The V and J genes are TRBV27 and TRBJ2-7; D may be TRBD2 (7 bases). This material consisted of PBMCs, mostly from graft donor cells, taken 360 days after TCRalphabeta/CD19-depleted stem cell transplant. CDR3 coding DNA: TGTGCCAGCAGTTTACTCGGGGGGCAATACTACGAGCAGTACTTC. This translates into CASSLLGGQYYEQYF.